Following are 20 T cell receptor beta chains from one sample sequenced in a study of T cell repertoires in cytomegalovirus infection. TCRdb re-analysed the reads in MiXCR, keeping a single row per CDR3 protein. Here the sample spans under 350,000 distinct CDR3 sequences, roughly a tenth being singletons. The specimen was PBMCs. These receptors originate from a human donor in good health (CMV status not recorded). Some clones in this sample may be carry-over from other donors' samples.

This clonotype showed up many times. The chain combines TRBV7-2 with TRBJ2-1; 7 nucleotides align to TRBD1. CDR1 is SGHTA, CDR2 FQGNSA, per germline. V lost 1 base, J lost 5 bases, and 5 bases stayed unmatched. The CDR3 contains 15 residues. CDR3 nucleotide sequence: TGTGCCAGCAGCTTAGTAGGGGGCGGCGACAATGAGCAGTTCTTC. It encodes CASSLVGGGDNEQFF.

The genes are TRBV20-1 and TRBJ1-4; TRBD1 might be the D (6 bases). Germline CDR1 is DFQATT and CDR2 is SNEGSKA (reference sequence). Trimming took 3 bases from V and 4 from J, leaving 18 bases between them. The CDR3 length is 16 residues. The CDR3 nucleotides read TGCAGTGCTAGTCAACAGCGACAGGTTGTTAATGAAAAACTGTTTTTT. This encodes CSASQQRQVVNEKLFF.

The table lists this clonotype with many counts. The genes are TRBV28 and TRBJ2-7, with 9 bases that match TRBD1. With V trimmed by 8 bases and J by 2 bases, 7 bases remained unmatched. The germline CDR1 and CDR2 sequences are MDHEN and SYDVKM. The CDR3 length is 14 residues. The CDR3 nucleotides are TGTGCCAGCGGGTGGGACAGGGCCCCCTACGAGCAGTACGTC. Encoded protein: CASGWDRAPYEQYV.

This clonotype came up many times. The chain uses TRBV19 and TRBJ1-2; no definite D call. The ends were cut back, 3 bases at V and 3 bases at J, with 20 bases in the middle. The CDR3 sequence is 17 residues long. Germline V gene lookup returns CDR1 LNHDA and CDR2 SQIVND (reference sequence). Written as DNA, the CDR3 is TGTGCCAGTAGTATGGTACCCTCGGACGGCTATCACTATGGCTACACCTTC. Its translation is CASSMVPSDGYHYGYTF. The full variable domain, in which reference TRBV19 and TRBJ1-2 provide the parts outside the CDR3, is DGGITQSPKYLFRKEGQNVTLSCEQNLNHDAMYWYRQDPGQGLRLIYYSQIVNDFQKGDIAEGYSVSREKKESFPLTVTSAQKNPTAFYLCASSMVPSDGYHYGYTFGSGTRLTVV.

This clonotype was seen repeatedly, ten times or more. The chain uses TRBV20-1 and TRBJ2-5, with TRBD2 identical over 13 bases. CDR1 is DFQATT and CDR2 is SNEGSKA in the germline V gene (reference sequence). V gave up 1 base and J gave up 0 bases; unmatched junction bases: 2. The length of the CDR3 is 16 residues. The chain's CDR3 is CSARGTSGGNQETQYF. CDR3 DNA: TGCAGTGCTAGAGGGACTAGCGGGGGAAACCAAGAGACCCAGTACTTC.

As to this clonotype: A read error may explain this, as a much larger clone is one base away. V and J are TRBV28 and TRBJ2-3; D is possibly TRBD2 (6 bases). The CDR3 length is 15 residues. Germline CDR1 reads MDHEN; CDR2 reads SYDVKM. CDR3 protein: CARSLTGDFTDTQYF. The CDR3 DNA reads TGTGCCCGCAGTTTAACGGGGGATTTTACAGATACGCAGTATTTT.

The table lists this clonotype with many counts. The rearrangement links TRBV11-2 to TRBJ2-7; D may be TRBD1 or TRBD2 (6 bases each). CDR1 is SGHAT and CDR2 is FQNNGV in the germline V gene. V shed 5 bases and J shed 6 bases, with 14 bases lying between them. The CDR3 loop spans 13 amino acids. The CDR3 DNA reads as TGTGCCAGCAGCCCCACGGGGGCGCGCGAGCAGTACTTC. Residues: CASSPTGAREQYF.

This clonotype was detected many times. The chain combines TRBV11-1 with TRBJ2-1; either TRBD1 or TRBD2 may fit D (5 bases each). Trimming took off 1 base at V and 0 bases at J, with 10 bases between the two ends. The germline gives CDR1 SGHAT, CDR2 FQDESV (reference sequence). This CDR3 has 16 amino acids. CDR3 DNA sequence: TGTGCCAGCAGCTTAGGAGGGACGCACTCCTACAATGAGCAGTTCTTC. This gives the protein CASSLGGTHSYNEQFF.

This clonotype showed up many times. The CDR3 spells CASSATLAKNIQYF. Here the CDR3 DNA reads TGTGCCAGCAGCGCGACACTAGCCAAAAACATTCAGTACTTC. The chain joins TRBV7-9 to TRBJ2-4; D not resolved. The ends were cut back, 5 bases at V and 0 bases at J, with 8 bases in the middle. The CDR3 extends over 14 amino acids. The germline V gene has CDR1 SEHNR and CDR2 FQNEAQ (reference sequence).

The CDR3, as DNA: TGTGCCAGTAGCCCTTGGGACAGGAGCAATCAGCCCCAGCATTTT. It is translated as CASSPWDRSNQPQHF. This chain uses TRBV19 with TRBJ1-5; 8 nucleotides align to TRBD1. This CDR3 is 15 amino acids long. Germline values: CDR1 LNHDA, CDR2 SQIVND (reference sequence). V lost 6 bases to trimming and J lost 1 base; unmatched junction nucleotides: 5.

The chain has TRBV20-1 and TRBJ1-1; 8 bases fit TRBD1. Germline trimming cut 8 bases from V and 2 bases from J; bases unmatched to any gene: 7. There are 13 residues in the CDR3. Germline lookup yields CDR1 DFQATT and CDR2 SNEGSKA (reference sequence). This CDR3 is CSPAGQGNTEAFF. Here the CDR3 DNA reads TGCAGTCCGGCCGGACAGGGTAACACTGAAGCTTTCTTT.

This sequence joins TRBV29-1 and TRBJ1-1; TRBD1 matches 9 bases. The CDR3 loop spans 12 amino acids. Germline trimming cut 5 bases from V and 11 bases from J; bases unmatched to any gene: 9. CDR1 SQVTM and CDR2 ANQGSEA come from the germline V gene. CDR3 DNA: TGCAGCGTTACGGGACAGGGCACGGAGGCTTTCTTT. Its translation: CSVTGQGTEAFF.

The rearrangement joins TRBV20-1 to TRBJ1-5; 9 nucleotides line up with TRBD1. CDR3 size: 15 residues. The V gene's germline CDR1 is DFQATT and CDR2 SNEGSKA (reference sequence). Trimming took 5 bases from V and 6 from J; bases not matched to a gene: 11. The DNA for the CDR3 is TGCAGTGCTCCCCCCCCGGGACAGGGTGGTCAGCCCCAGCATTTT. Translating gives CSAPPPGQGGQPQHF.

This clonotype was observed at least ten times. V and J are TRBV7-9 and TRBJ2-7; 7 nucleotides align to TRBD1. CDR3 length: 16 residues. The V gene end was trimmed by 3 bases and the J gene end by 2 bases; junction bases not matched to a gene: 10. The germline gives CDR1 SEHNR, CDR2 FQNEAQ (reference sequence). The CDR3 is CASSFPTGMGPYEQYV. For the CDR3, the DNA is TGTGCCAGCAGCTTTCCGACAGGGATGGGACCCTACGAGCAGTACGTC.

This clonotype was seen at least ten times. The chain has TRBV29-1 and TRBJ1-2; D is unclear. CDR1 and CDR2 from the germline V gene are SQVTM and ANQGSEA. The CDR3 length is 14 residues. Trimming removed 7 bases at V and 5 bases at J, with 20 bases between. CDR3 region: CSAGPPGGGYGYTF. CDR3 nucleotides: TGCAGCGCCGGCCCCCCGGGTGGAGGGTATGGCTACACCTTC.

This clonotype was picked up many times. This chain uses TRBV5-6 with TRBJ2-4, with no clear D. This CDR3 spans 16 amino acids. V was shortened by 0 bases and J by 1 base, with 11 bases between the two germline ends. Germline CDR1 reads SGHDT; CDR2 reads YYEEEE. The CDR3 loop is CASSLARNYAKNIQYF. CDR3 coding DNA: TGTGCCAGCAGCTTGGCCCGAAACTACGCCAAAAACATTCAGTACTTC.

This clonotype was observed a single time. This sequence joins TRBV20-1 and TRBJ2-1; tentative D call: TRBD1 (7 bases). From germline, CDR1 is DFQATT and CDR2 SNEGSKA (reference sequence). This CDR3 region has 12 residues. Trimming removed 6 bases at V and 8 bases at J, with 14 bases between. CDR3 in amino acids: CSAPAGGHEQFF. Here the CDR3 DNA reads TGCAGTGCCCCCGCAGGGGGGCATGAGCAGTTCTTC.

This clonotype was seen only a few times. The chain uses TRBV2 and TRBJ2-7; 7 nucleotides line up with TRBD2. The CDR3 totals 16 residues. The germline V gene has CDR1 SNHLY and CDR2 FYNNEI. Unmatched junction bases numbered 24, after V lost 8 bases and J lost 11 bases. The DNA of the CDR3 is TGTGCCAGCGGGGGGGGTGAAGGGGCCCATCCCCCCCAGGAGTACGTC. Its translation: CASGGGEGAHPPQEYV.

V is TRBV11-2 and J is TRBJ2-2, with 8 positions matching TRBD2. The germline V gene encodes CDR1 SGHAT and CDR2 FQNNGV. This CDR3 contains 17 residues. The V segment lost 2 bases and the J segment 3 bases; nucleotides outside the gene matches: 8. Here the CDR3 reads CASSLNIGGGYTGELFF. The CDR3 DNA reads as TGTGCCAGCAGCTTAAATATCGGGGGGGGGTACACCGGGGAGCTGTTTTTT.

Ten or more counts support this clonotype. The V gene is TRBV6-5, the J gene TRBJ1-5; D might be TRBD1 (5 bases). Germline CDR1 MNHEY, CDR2 SVGAGI. There are 15 residues in the CDR3. V lost 0 bases to trimming and J lost 5 bases, with 11 bases between them. The CDR3 DNA is TGTGCCAGCAGTTACTCACGGAGGGACGATCAGCCCCAGCATTTT. Residues: CASSYSRRDDQPQHF.